This T cell receptor (beta chain) was documented in a study of type 1 regulatory T cells (dated by TCRdb to about 2021). Describing the broader study: The study characterized an in vitro protocol that generated a Tr1-enriched, alloantigen-specific CD4 T cell product named T-allo10. T-allo10 was being tested clinically in patients with hematological malignancies who were undergoing allogeneic hematopoietic stem cell transplantation.

This clonotype was counted only a few times. The target of this receptor is not known. Base qualities are not provided; no much larger clone lies one nucleotide away. There are 17 amino acids in the CDR3, from cysteine to phenylalanine inclusive. The DNA shown is the 51-base CDR3, in frame from base 1. Trimming takes 5 bases off V and 7 bases off J; junction bases not matched to a gene: 15. Sequences SGHDN (CDR1) and FVKESK (CDR2) are obtained from the germline V gene. Overall results and qualifications from the work: Compared with non-Tr1 cells, Tr1 cells had a narrower TCR repertoire, and the study took this difference to reflect clonal expansion driven by alloantigen.

TCRdb lists the instrument as Illumina MiSeq. TCRdb handled the public reads itself, with Q25 trimming in fastp and clone calling in MiXCR, and kept productive beta chains. Each entry is one CDR3 protein sequence, shown with its most common DNA and genes. Recorded for this sample are about 59,000 distinct CDR3 sequences; 60% to 80% of them occurred a single time. The ten most abundant clones make up 1.5% to 2% of the sample. Recombination connected TRBV14 to TRBJ2-7; TRBD1 aligns with 12 central bases. The source is a human donor in good health. Sequenced sample: cultured non-Tr1 T cells, either the whole culture or a sorted T cell fraction (not recorded which). Interpreted using the paper, the cell subset or site label stands for: non-Tr1 population from the T-allo10 product. CDR3 loop: CASSKIVPGQGAEEQYF. In nucleotide form, the sequence is TGTGCCAGCAGCAAGATAGTCCCGGGACAGGGGGCTGAAGAGCAGTACTTC.